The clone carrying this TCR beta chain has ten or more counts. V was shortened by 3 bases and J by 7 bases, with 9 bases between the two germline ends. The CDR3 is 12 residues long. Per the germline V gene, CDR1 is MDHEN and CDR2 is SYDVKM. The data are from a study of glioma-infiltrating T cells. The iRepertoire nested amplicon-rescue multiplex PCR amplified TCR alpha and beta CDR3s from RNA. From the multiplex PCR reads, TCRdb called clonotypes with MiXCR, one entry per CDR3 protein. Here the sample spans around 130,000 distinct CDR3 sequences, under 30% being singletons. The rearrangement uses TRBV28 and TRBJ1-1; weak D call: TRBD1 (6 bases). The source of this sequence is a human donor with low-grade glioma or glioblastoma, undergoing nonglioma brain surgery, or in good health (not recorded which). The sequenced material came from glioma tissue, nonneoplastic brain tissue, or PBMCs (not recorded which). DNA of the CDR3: TGTGCCAGCAGTTTGAGGGGGTTTGAAGCTTTCTTT. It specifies CASSLRGFEAFF.